The 24 T cell receptor beta chains below were found in one sample sequenced in a study of OX40 agonist ivuxolimab in advanced cancers. Sequencing was performed with immunoSEQ multiplex PCR; in TCRdb, only in-frame clones are kept and a portion is missing. The sample shows 55,000 to 75,000 clones, around 81% of them seen only once. Sequencing used CD4+ or CD8+ T cells sorted from blood, obtained in a trial of the OX40 agonist ivuxolimab. The receptors here all came from an adult with an advanced solid tumor such as melanoma, head and neck, liver or kidney cancer.

The rearrangement links TRBV25-1 to TRBJ1-3; D not certain. The CDR3 runs 13 residues. The V end was cut by 1 base, the J end by 4 bases, with 5 bases between. Germline lookup yields CDR1 MGHDK and CDR2 SYGVNS. The CDR3 DNA follows: TGTGCCAGCAGTGAATCCGCGGGAAACACCATATATTTT. It encodes CASSESAGNTIYF.

The chain employs TRBV28 and TRBJ1-6; 7 nucleotides agree with TRBD1. Per germline, CDR1 MDHEN and CDR2 SYDVKM. CDR3 size: 14 residues. V lost 8 bases, J lost 4 bases, and 5 bases stayed unmatched. This CDR3 is CASLPGGYNSPLHF. In DNA form, the CDR3 reads TGTGCCAGCCTACCAGGGGGATATAATTCACCCCTCCACTTT.

The CDR3 coding sequence is TGTGCCAGCAATCTAGCGGGAGGGGGATACGAGCAGTACTTC. Amino acid sequence: CASNLAGGGYEQYF. The chain joins TRBV6-6 to TRBJ2-7, with TRBD2 identical over 12 bases. Germline CDR1 is MNHNY and CDR2 is SVGAGI (reference sequence). Trimming removed 7 bases from V and 4 bases from J; junction bases left unmatched: 5. CDR3 length: 14 amino acids.

CDR3 in amino acids: CASSFLARRQETQYF. CDR3 nucleotides: TGTGCCAGCAGCTTCTTAGCGAGGAGACAAGAGACCCAGTACTTC. The chain combines TRBV5-8 with TRBJ2-5, with a possible D match to TRBD2 (5 bases). Germline V gives CDR1 SGHTS, CDR2 YDEGEE. V dropped 2 bases and J dropped 2 bases, with 13 bases sitting between them. The CDR3 spans 15 residues.

This clone occurred a few times. The rearrangement uses TRBV7-9 and TRBJ1-3, with 8 nucleotides matching TRBD1. This CDR3 has 16 amino acids. V shed 4 bases and J 2 bases; nucleotides not matched to a gene: 7. CDR1 SEHNR and CDR2 FQNEAQ come from the germline V gene (reference sequence). In DNA form, the CDR3 reads TGTGCCAGCAGCTCCCCATTACAGGGGGCTGGAAACACCATATATTTT. This gives the protein CASSSPLQGAGNTIYF.

This chain uses TRBV28 with TRBJ1-4; no reliable D call. The CDR3 spans 12 residues. The V end was cut by 6 bases, the J end by 15 bases, with 17 bases between. Germline V gene lookup returns CDR1 MDHEN and CDR2 SYDVKM. The CDR3 sequence is CASSPGGPSMFF. CDR3 DNA sequence: TGTGCCAGCAGCCCAGGAGGCCCTTCTATGTTTTTT.

This clone was seen once. The gene calls are TRBV5-1 and TRBJ2-3; TRBD2 aligns across 7 bases. Germline V CDR1 and CDR2: SGHRS, YFSETQ. The CDR3 totals 15 residues. V was clipped by 5 bases and J by 4 bases; unmatched bases: 10. The chain's CDR3 is CASRPTSASADTQYF. The CDR3 DNA follows: TGCGCCAGCAGACCAACTAGCGCGTCGGCAGATACGCAGTATTTT.

The chain employs TRBV6-1 and TRBJ2-5, with 7 bases that match TRBD1. Per germline, CDR1 MNHNS and CDR2 SASEGT. J was trimmed by 3 bases and V by 0 bases; bases with no gene match: 7. The CDR3 sequence is 16 residues long. CDR3 in amino acids: CASSEAAGGGKETQYF. Here the CDR3 DNA reads TGTGCCAGCAGTGAAGCGGCAGGGGGTGGGAAAGAGACCCAGTACTTC.

The chain links TRBV5-4 to TRBJ1-1; 8 bases align to TRBD1. The length of the CDR3 is 14 residues. Unmatched junction bases numbered 4, after V lost 5 bases and J lost 1 base. The germline V gene encodes CDR1 SGHNT and CDR2 YYREEE (reference sequence). This CDR3 is CASRPGQGNTEAFF. In DNA, the CDR3 is TGTGCCAGCAGGCCCGGACAGGGGAACACTGAAGCTTTCTTT. Based on the CDR3 plus reference TRBV5-4 and TRBJ1-1, the full variable domain is ETGVTQSPTHLIKTRGQQVTLRCSSQSGHNTVSWYQQALGQGPQFIFQYYREEENGRGNFPPRFSGLQFPNYSSELNVNALELDDSALYLCASRPGQGNTEAFFGQGTRLTVV.

V usage is TRBV10-3 and J usage is TRBJ2-3; D not certain. Per germline, CDR1 ENHRY and CDR2 SYGVKD. The CDR3 runs to 15 residues. V was trimmed by 3 bases and J by 3 bases, leaving 13 bases between them. CDR3 sequence: CAISDSVAATDTQYF. In nucleotides, the CDR3 is TGTGCCATCAGTGATTCCGTCGCGGCTACAGATACGCAGTATTTT.

The rearrangement links TRBV28 to TRBJ1-2; D perhaps matches TRBD1 (5 bases). V lost 6 bases, J lost 4 bases, and 15 bases lay in between. The germline V gene has CDR1 MDHEN and CDR2 SYDVKM. This CDR3 has 14 residues. This CDR3 reads CASRLVGESYGYTF. The CDR3 coding sequence is TGTGCCAGCAGACTAGTGGGGGAAAGCTATGGCTACACCTTC.

The chain is built from TRBV12-5 and TRBJ2-5; 9 bases line up with TRBD2. This CDR3 region has 18 residues. The J segment lost 1 base and the V segment lost 7 bases, leaving 16 bases of the junction unmatched. Germline assignment: CDR1 LGHNT and CDR2 FRNRAP. CDR3 nucleotides: TGTGCTAGTGCCCTGATTGGTGGGCTAGCGGGGTCCCAAGAGACCCAGTACTTC. It specifies CASALIGGLAGSQETQYF.

The chain employs TRBV15 and TRBJ1-2; D unclear. Germline CDR1 and CDR2: LNHNV and YYDKDF (reference sequence). This CDR3 contains 11 residues. V was shortened by 1 base and J by 6 bases, with 3 bases between the two germline ends. CDR3: CATSRGHGYTF. CDR3 DNA sequence: TGTGCCACCAGCAGAGGGCATGGCTACACCTTC.

The chain combines TRBV27 with TRBJ2-5; possibly TRBD2 for D (6 bases). V lost 5 bases, J lost 0 bases, and 13 bases lay in between. Per germline, CDR1 MNHEY and CDR2 SMNVEV (reference sequence). The CDR3 runs 15 residues. This CDR3 is CASSPNWGDQETQYF. In nucleotides, the CDR3 is TGTGCCAGCAGTCCAAATTGGGGGGACCAAGAGACCCAGTACTTC.

V usage is TRBV2 and J usage is TRBJ2-5; 7 bases are a match to TRBD2. The CDR3 spans 15 residues. Germline CDR1 SNHLY, CDR2 FYNNEI. The V and J ends lost 7 bases and 1 base, in that order; junction bases with no gene match: 9. DNA for the CDR3: TGTGCCAGCAAGAAGGGACTAAACTCCCAAGAGACCCAGTACTTC. It translates to CASKKGLNSQETQYF.

V gene TRBV15 combines with J gene TRBJ2-1; the match to TRBD2 covers 10 bases. The CDR3 contains 17 residues. Trimming at V came to 2 bases and at J to 0 bases, leaving 4 bases not matched to a gene. Germline V lookup: CDR1 LNHNV, CDR2 YYDKDF (reference sequence). CDR3 residues: CATSRPPSGSSYNEQFF. The CDR3 DNA sequence: TGTGCCACCAGCAGACCCCCTAGCGGGAGCTCCTACAATGAGCAGTTCTTC.

The chain has TRBV7-2 and TRBJ2-7; a weak D match, TRBD1 (5 bases). Germline V gives CDR1 SGHTA, CDR2 FQGNSA. Trimming cost V 5 bases and J 1 base, with 9 bases left between them. The CDR3 runs 13 residues. CDR3 sequence: CASSIRQSYEQYF. The CDR3 DNA reads TGTGCCAGCAGCATACGACAGTCCTACGAGCAGTACTTC.

This rearrangement joins TRBV19 to TRBJ2-3; 14 nucleotides align to TRBD2. Germline trimming cut 9 bases from V and 6 bases from J; bases unmatched to any gene: 20. This CDR3 region has 19 residues. In germline, CDR1 is LNHDA, CDR2 SQIVND (reference sequence). The CDR3 bases are TGTGCCAGCTCTCGAAGACGACCGGGACTAGCGGGGGTCCTGGATACGCAGTATTTT. This translates into CASSRRRPGLAGVLDTQYF.

The rearrangement joins TRBV6-5 to TRBJ2-5; D gene ambiguous. CDR1 and CDR2 (germline): MNHEY, SVGAGI. Trimming removed 6 bases at V and 1 base at J, with 12 bases between. The CDR3 loop spans 14 amino acids. This CDR3 is CASSSTPSQETQYF. CDR3 coding DNA: TGTGCCAGCAGCTCGACACCGTCCCAAGAGACCCAGTACTTC.

The genes are TRBV6-5 and TRBJ1-2; D is possibly TRBD1 (5 bases). The CDR3 runs 14 residues. V lost 7 bases and J lost 4, with 16 bases in between. The germline V gene has CDR1 MNHEY and CDR2 SVGAGI. CDR3 protein: CASTDAGFTYGYTF. The CDR3, as DNA: TGTGCCAGCACCGACGCAGGGTTTACCTATGGCTACACCTTC.

The CDR3 reads CASSGFDRSYEQYV. The CDR3 DNA reads as TGTGCCAGCAGTGGCTTCGACAGGTCCTACGAGCAGTACGTC. The chain employs TRBV2 and TRBJ2-7; TRBD1 might be the D (6 bases). This CDR3 region has 14 residues. The germline gives CDR1 SNHLY, CDR2 FYNNEI. Trimming took off 4 bases at V and 1 base at J, with 11 bases between the two ends.

The chain uses TRBV4-2 and TRBJ2-7; D is unresolved. The V gene lost 4 bases and the J gene lost 5 bases, with 9 bases spanning the gap. The CDR3 covers 12 residues. CDR1 LGHNA and CDR2 YNFKEQ come from the germline V gene. The CDR3 is CASSPFSDEQYF. As DNA, the CDR3 is TGTGCCAGCAGCCCGTTCTCGGACGAGCAGTACTTC.

The chain combines TRBV28 with TRBJ2-2; 7 bases map to TRBD1. J gave up 3 bases and V 3 bases, and 4 bases lay outside the gene matches. There are 15 residues in the CDR3. Germline assignment: CDR1 MDHEN and CDR2 SYDVKM. The CDR3 sequence: CASSFRTGHTGELFF. The DNA for the CDR3 is TGTGCCAGCAGTTTCAGGACAGGACACACCGGGGAGCTGTTTTTT.

The chain's CDR3 is CASSLSGTGGSGANVLTF. The CDR3 coding sequence is TGCGCCAGCAGCCTTTCCGGGACAGGGGGCTCTGGGGCCAACGTCCTGACTTTC. This chain connects TRBV4-3 to TRBJ2-6; 11 positions match TRBD1. This CDR3 comprises 18 residues. V lost 4 bases, J lost 0 bases, and 5 bases stayed unmatched. Germline assignment: CDR1 LGHNA and CDR2 YSLEER.